Listed below are T cell receptor beta chains from one sample, sequenced in a study of cytomegalovirus exposure and HLA in healthy donors. Libraries were prepared by immunoSEQ multiplex PCR; TCRdb keeps only in-frame clonotypes and omits some of them. The sample has roughly 200,000 clones, roughly 85% seen once; the top ten hold about 2.5%. Input material: PBMCs. These receptors were taken from a woman between 45 and 60 years old in good health and CMV-seronegative. Both conserved end residues are part of each CDR3. The order of the fields is clone size, D gene, J gene, V gene, CDR3 DNA, CDR3 protein. D genes are given only for firm matches. Only part of the rows carry a size: once, few, many, or a class if the clone is expanded.

abundance: NA
d_gene: NA
j_gene: TRBJ2-7
v_gene: TRBV10-1
CDR3nt: TGCGCCAGCAGTGAGCCCAACTGTCGGGAGAACCCAAATAAAACCTACGAGCAGTACTTC
CDR3aa: CASSEPNCRENPNKTYEQYF

abundance: once
d_gene: TRBD1
j_gene: TRBJ2-2
v_gene: TRBV28
CDR3nt: TGTGCCAGCACCCTTCAGGGGGCCGGGGAGCTGTTTTTT
CDR3aa: CASTLQGAGELFF

abundance: NA
d_gene: NA
j_gene: TRBJ2-7
v_gene: TRBV7-3
CDR3nt: TGTGCCAGCAGCTCCTCCCCGGGGAGTATGTACGAGCAGTACTTC
CDR3aa: CASSSSPGSMYEQYF

abundance: medium-sized
d_gene: NA
j_gene: TRBJ2-1
v_gene: TRBV18
CDR3nt: TGTGCCAGCTCACCCCGGACTAATCAGGCCAATGAGCAGTTCTTC
CDR3aa: CASSPRTNQANEQFF

abundance: NA
d_gene: TRBD2
j_gene: TRBJ2-3
v_gene: TRBV11-2
CDR3nt: TGTGCCAGCAGCGGTGGACTAGCGGGAGGGAGCACAGATACGCAGTATTTT
CDR3aa: CASSGGLAGGSTDTQYF

abundance: NA
d_gene: NA
j_gene: TRBJ1-5
v_gene: TRBV2
CDR3nt: TGTGCCAGCAGTGAAGCGGAGGCCCCCCAGCCCCAGCATTTT
CDR3aa: CASSEAEAPQPQHF

abundance: NA
d_gene: TRBD1
j_gene: TRBJ1-3
v_gene: TRBV7-2
CDR3nt: TGTGCCAGCAGCTTAGAGGGGGCCCGCTCTGGAAACACCATATATTTT
CDR3aa: CASSLEGARSGNTIYF

abundance: NA
d_gene: TRBD1
j_gene: TRBJ1-5
v_gene: TRBV28
CDR3nt: TGTGCCAGCAGTGGGGACAGAACAGTCAATCAGCCCCAGCATTTT
CDR3aa: CASSGDRTVNQPQHF

abundance: NA
d_gene: TRBD1
j_gene: TRBJ2-7
v_gene: TRBV6-1
CDR3nt: TGTGCCAGCATTCTAGCAGGGGGTTTCTACGAGCAGTACTTC
CDR3aa: CASILAGGFYEQYF

abundance: NA
d_gene: NA
j_gene: TRBJ2-3
v_gene: TRBV7-8
CDR3nt: TGTGCCAGCAGCTTATGGCCCAGCACAGATACGCAGTATTTT
CDR3aa: CASSLWPSTDTQYF

abundance: few
d_gene: TRBD1
j_gene: TRBJ2-1
v_gene: TRBV9
CDR3nt: TGTGCCAGCAGCGTTAGTCCGGGACAGGGGGCTTATGAGCAGTTCTTC
CDR3aa: CASSVSPGQGAYEQFF

abundance: NA
d_gene: TRBD1
j_gene: TRBJ2-7
v_gene: TRBV7-2
CDR3nt: TGTGCCAGCAGCTTAGGGGACAGGGGGCGAAGGGGCGAGCAGTACTTC
CDR3aa: CASSLGDRGRRGEQYF

abundance: NA
d_gene: NA
j_gene: TRBJ1-5
v_gene: TRBV6-1
CDR3nt: TGTGCCAGCAGATCTGGGGCGTATAGCAATCAGCCCCAGCATTTT
CDR3aa: CASRSGAYSNQPQHF

abundance: NA
d_gene: NA
j_gene: TRBJ2-7
v_gene: TRBV5-1
CDR3nt: TGCGCCAGCAGCCGGGGGACAGACTACGAGCAGTACTTC
CDR3aa: CASSRGTDYEQYF

abundance: NA
d_gene: TRBD1
j_gene: TRBJ2-7
v_gene: TRBV11-2
CDR3nt: TGTGCCAGCAGTTCCTCACCGGGACAGGGGCCCCTATCGCTGTTCGAGCAGTACTTC
CDR3aa: CASSSSPGQGPLSLFEQYF

abundance: once
d_gene: TRBD2
j_gene: TRBJ2-5
v_gene: TRBV5-1
CDR3nt: TGCGCCAGCAGCAGAAGCGGGAGGGGAGAGACCCAGTACTTC
CDR3aa: CASSRSGRGETQYF